This entry lists 23 T cell receptor beta chains sequenced from one sample in a study of shared clonotypes between healthy human individuals. Clones were sequenced by immunoSEQ multiplex PCR, and TCRdb holds only the in-frame ones, with some missing. The sample includes under 2,500,000 clones, approximately 94% of them seen just once. Source material: naive CD4+ T cells sorted from blood. Subset given: CD45RA+ positively selected. Receptors were obtained from a man younger than 30 in good health.

The count of this clone is one. The sample holds other DNA sequences that translate to the same CDR3. This rearrangement joins TRBV19 to TRBJ2-7, with TRBD1 matching over 10 bases. V shed 5 bases and J 1 base; nucleotides not matched to a gene: 2. Germline V CDR1 and CDR2: LNHDA, SQIVND (reference sequence). This CDR3 is built from 14 residues. CDR3 in DNA: TGTGCCAGTAGTTTGGGACAGGGGTCCTACGAGCAGTACTTC. Protein sequence: CASSLGQGSYEQYF.

The chain combines TRBV6-1 with TRBJ2-7; unclear D gene. With 5 bases removed from V and 7 bases from J, the gap between germline ends came to 15 bases. Germline CDR1 and CDR2: MNHNS and SASEGT. There are 13 residues in the CDR3. CDR3 sequence (DNA): TGTGCCAGCAGTCCCGGCCTCTCCCGGGAGCAGTACTTC. Amino acid sequence: CASSPGLSREQYF.

The chain joins TRBV14 to TRBJ2-7; D possibly corresponds to TRBD2 (7 bases). CDR1 SGHDN and CDR2 FVKESK come from the germline V gene. Trimming removed 2 bases at V and 5 bases at J, with 19 bases between. The CDR3 runs 16 residues. DNA for the CDR3: TGTGCCAGCAGCCAAAGGGGGGGACTCCAAGGGAACGAGCAGTACTTC. Translation gives CASSQRGGLQGNEQYF. The whole variable domain, remainder taken from reference TRBV14 and TRBJ2-7, is EAGVTQFPSHSVIEKGQTVTLRCDPISGHDNLYWYRRVMGKEIKFLLHFVKESKQDESGMPNNRFLAERTGGTYSTLKVQPAELEDSGVYFCASSQRGGLQGNEQYFGPGTRLTVT.

The chain carries TRBV5-1 and TRBJ2-7, with a tentative D call TRBD1 (6 bases). Looked up from germline, CDR1 is SGHRS and CDR2 is YFSETQ. V lost 8 bases and J 3 bases, leaving 21 bases between the germline ends. This CDR3 comprises 15 residues. CDR3 loop: CASTNRQDRDYEQYF. CDR3 nucleotides: TGCGCCAGTACTAACCGACAGGATCGGGACTACGAGCAGTACTTC.

The chain carries TRBV2 and TRBJ2-7, with 9 bases fitting TRBD1. The CDR3 is 15 residues long. Unmatched junction bases numbered 12, after V lost 5 bases and J lost 7 bases. The V gene's germline CDR1 is SNHLY and CDR2 FYNNEI. The CDR3 DNA follows: TGTGCCAGCAGTTTCGAACAGGGGGCTCGGGATGAGCAGTACTTC. Translation: CASSFEQGARDEQYF.

The chain uses TRBV2 and TRBJ1-4; TRBD1 agrees at 7 bases. The germline gives CDR1 SNHLY, CDR2 FYNNEI. The CDR3 length is 15 residues. The junction had 13 bases not matched to a gene; V was cut back by 8 bases and J by 7 bases. This CDR3 is CASSPPGQWGEKLFF. CDR3 nucleotide sequence: TGTGCCAGCTCACCTCCGGGACAGTGGGGTGAAAAACTGTTTTTT. Using reference TRBV2 and TRBJ1-4 for the parts outside the CDR3, the full variable domain is EPEVTQTPSHQVTQMGQEVILRCVPISNHLYFYWYRQILGQKVEFLVSFYNNEISEKSEIFDDQFSVERPDGSNFTLKIRSTKLEDSAMYFCASSPPGQWGEKLFFGSGTQLSVL.

The chain is built from TRBV5-4 and TRBJ1-4; maybe TRBD1 (5 bases). The CDR3 contains 16 residues. Germline V gene sequence: CDR1 SGHNT, CDR2 YYREEE (reference sequence). Trimming pared 1 base from V and 2 bases from J, leaving 12 bases between. CDR3 loop: CASSLRGGGTNEKLFF. In nucleotides, the CDR3 is TGTGCCAGCAGCTTGCGGGGGGGAGGGACTAATGAAAAACTGTTTTTT.

The rearrangement uses TRBV2 and TRBJ1-1, with 9 positions matching TRBD1. The J segment lost 0 bases and the V segment lost 5 bases, leaving 4 bases of the junction unmatched. Per germline, CDR1 SNHLY and CDR2 FYNNEI. CDR3 length equals 15 residues. The CDR3 protein is CASSRGTGMNTEAFF. The CDR3 nucleotides read TGTGCCAGCAGTCGGGGGACAGGGATGAACACTGAAGCTTTCTTT.

V usage is TRBV7-2 and J usage is TRBJ1-3; D possibly corresponds to TRBD1 (6 bases). The length of the CDR3 is 15 residues. Looked up from germline, CDR1 is SGHTA and CDR2 is FQGNSA. V gave up 2 bases and J gave up 0 bases, with 8 bases separating them. The CDR3 here is CASSLQGSSGNTIYF. In nucleotides, the CDR3 is TGTGCCAGCAGCTTACAGGGGAGCTCTGGAAACACCATATATTTT. Filled out from reference TRBV7-2 and TRBJ1-3, the complete variable domain reads GAGVSQSPSNKVTEKGKDVELRCDPISGHTALYWYRQSLGQGLEFLIYFQGNSAPDKSGLPSDRFSAERTGGSVSTLTIQRTQQEDSAVYLCASSLQGSSGNTIYFGEGSWLTVV.

This chain joins TRBV7-8 and TRBJ1-6; 9 nucleotides match TRBD1. The junction had 7 bases not matched to a gene; V was cut back by 5 bases and J by 8 bases. The CDR3 has 15 residues. Per germline, CDR1 SGHVS and CDR2 FQNEAQ. The CDR3 nucleotides are TGTGCCAGCAGCCCCCAGGGACAGGGATATTCACCCCTCCACTTT. Its protein is CASSPQGQGYSPLHF.

This clone has only one observation. The chain employs TRBV27 and TRBJ2-6, with D perhaps TRBD1 (6 bases). V lost 5 bases, J lost 1 base, and 9 bases lay in between. This CDR3 contains 15 residues. Germline values: CDR1 MNHEY, CDR2 SMNVEV (reference sequence). The DNA of the CDR3 is TGTGCCAGCAGTACAGGGAAGTCTGGGGCCAACGTCCTGACTTTC. It yields the protein CASSTGKSGANVLTF.

Of note for this clone: The same CDR3 can be traced to other DNA sequences in this sample. The chain uses TRBV7-2 and TRBJ1-2, with unresolved D. Germline V gene lookup returns CDR1 SGHTA and CDR2 FQGNSA. The CDR3 extends over 13 amino acids. Trimming shortened V by 1 base and J by 1 base, and 4 bases separated the two germline ends. This CDR3 reads CASSLERNYGYTF. The CDR3 nucleotides are TGTGCCAGCAGCTTAGAGCGTAACTATGGCTACACCTTC.

Note on this clone: This sample includes further DNA sequences coding for the same CDR3. The chain carries TRBV19 and TRBJ2-7, with D possibly matching TRBD1 (6 bases). Germline V gives CDR1 LNHDA, CDR2 SQIVND (reference sequence). The CDR3 runs 14 residues. Trimming cost V 4 bases and J 0 bases, with 10 bases left between them. DNA of the CDR3: TGTGCCAGTAGTAGGCAGGGGAGCTCCTACGAGCAGTACTTC. Encoded protein: CASSRQGSSYEQYF.

The chain carries TRBV18 and TRBJ2-7; weak D call: TRBD1 (6 bases). The V end lost 1 base, the J end lost 0 bases, and 10 bases lay between the germline ends. There are 15 residues in the CDR3. Germline CDR1 KGHSH, CDR2 LQKENI. The DNA of the CDR3 is TGTGCCAGCTCACCACTCTCGGACAGCTCCTACGAGCAGTACTTC. Protein: CASSPLSDSSYEQYF.

V is TRBV6-1 and J is TRBJ2-5; D is unclear. The CDR3 is 11 residues long. V was clipped by 7 bases and J by 2 bases, with 5 bases between them. Germline CDR1 is MNHNS and CDR2 is SASEGT. CDR3 bases: TGTGCCAGCACCACACAAGAGACCCAGTACTTC. Amino acid sequence: CASTTQETQYF.

This chain links TRBV30 with TRBJ2-2; D gene uncertain. CDR1 and CDR2 from the germline V gene are GTSNPN and SVGIG (reference sequence). The CDR3 is 14 residues long. Deletions cut 3 bases from V and 7 bases from J, with 15 bases between. CDR3: CAWSLMGFGGELFF. The CDR3 region has the DNA TGTGCCTGGAGCCTAATGGGGTTCGGCGGGGAGCTGTTTTTT. Full variable domain (missing parts from reference TRBV30 and TRBJ2-2): SQTIHQWPATLVQPVGSPLSLECTVEGTSNPNLYWYRQAAGRGLQLLFYSVGIGQISSEVPQNLSASRPQDRQFILSSKKLLLSDSGFYLCAWSLMGFGGELFFGEGSRLTVL.

The chain uses TRBV18 and TRBJ2-7; a possible D gene is TRBD1 (8 bases). Trimming pared 5 bases from V and 3 bases from J, leaving 20 bases between. CDR3 length equals 16 residues. Germline lookup yields CDR1 KGHSH and CDR2 LQKENI. This chain's CDR3 is CASSNGQGGGLYEQYF. In nucleotides, the CDR3 is TGTGCCAGCTCAAACGGACAGGGAGGGGGGCTCTACGAGCAGTACTTC.

This sequence joins TRBV4-1 and TRBJ1-5, with 8 bases that match TRBD1. CDR1 and CDR2 (germline): MGHRA, YSYEKL. This CDR3 is 18 amino acids long. V dropped 4 bases and J dropped 1; count of bases not matched to a gene: 12. This chain's CDR3 is CASSPFDRGPLSNQPQHF. The CDR3 nucleotides read TGCGCCAGCAGCCCCTTCGACAGGGGACCTTTAAGCAATCAGCCCCAGCATTTT.

This chain links TRBV4-1 with TRBJ1-5; the D is unclear. CDR3 length: 14 residues. V was trimmed by 4 bases and J by 2 bases, leaving 9 bases between them. Germline-derived CDR1 and CDR2 are MGHRA and YSYEKL. The CDR3 region is CASSPQTGNQPQHF. The CDR3 nucleotides read TGCGCCAGCAGCCCCCAAACGGGCAATCAGCCCCAGCATTTT.

The chain carries TRBV30 and TRBJ2-7; 12 nucleotides line up with TRBD2. The V segment lost 3 bases and the J segment 4 bases; nucleotides outside the gene matches: 4. CDR3 length: 14 amino acids. Germline V gives CDR1 GTSNPN, CDR2 SVGIG (reference sequence). Here the CDR3 reads CAWSGGTSGYEQYF. For the CDR3, the DNA is TGTGCCTGGAGCGGGGGGACTAGCGGGTACGAGCAGTACTTC.

With regard to this clone: The sample carries other DNA sequences with the same CDR3. V and J are TRBV30 and TRBJ2-2; no definite D call. CDR1 and CDR2 (germline): GTSNPN, SVGIG (reference sequence). Trimming took 0 bases from V and 6 from J, leaving 5 bases between them. The CDR3 length is 12 residues. CDR3 in DNA: TGTGCCTGGAGTGTTTCTGCCGGGGAGCTGTTTTTT. Protein sequence: CAWSVSAGELFF.

J is TRBJ2-7 and V is TRBV19, with 9 bases that match TRBD2. The CDR3 is made up of 15 amino acids. J lost 6 bases, V lost 3 bases, and 9 bases had no gene match. CDR1 LNHDA and CDR2 SQIVND come from the germline V gene (reference sequence). In DNA, the CDR3 is TGTGCCAGTAGTATTCTAGCAGCTAGCGGGACCGAGCAGTACTTC. As protein: CASSILAASGTEQYF. Full variable domain (rest looked up from reference TRBV19 and TRBJ2-7): DGGITQSPKYLFRKEGQNVTLSCEQNLNHDAMYWYRQDPGQGLRLIYYSQIVNDFQKGDIAEGYSVSREKKESFPLTVTSAQKNPTAFYLCASSILAASGTEQYFGPGTRLTVT.

The chain carries TRBV5-1 and TRBJ1-5; TRBD1 is a possible D gene (5 bases). The V and J ends lost 5 bases and 4 bases respectively, with 13 bases between them. There are 14 residues in the CDR3. The germline gives CDR1 SGHRS, CDR2 YFSETQ. CDR3 protein: CASREGSGNQPQHF. DNA of the CDR3: TGCGCCAGCAGAGAGGGGTCGGGGAATCAGCCCCAGCATTTT.